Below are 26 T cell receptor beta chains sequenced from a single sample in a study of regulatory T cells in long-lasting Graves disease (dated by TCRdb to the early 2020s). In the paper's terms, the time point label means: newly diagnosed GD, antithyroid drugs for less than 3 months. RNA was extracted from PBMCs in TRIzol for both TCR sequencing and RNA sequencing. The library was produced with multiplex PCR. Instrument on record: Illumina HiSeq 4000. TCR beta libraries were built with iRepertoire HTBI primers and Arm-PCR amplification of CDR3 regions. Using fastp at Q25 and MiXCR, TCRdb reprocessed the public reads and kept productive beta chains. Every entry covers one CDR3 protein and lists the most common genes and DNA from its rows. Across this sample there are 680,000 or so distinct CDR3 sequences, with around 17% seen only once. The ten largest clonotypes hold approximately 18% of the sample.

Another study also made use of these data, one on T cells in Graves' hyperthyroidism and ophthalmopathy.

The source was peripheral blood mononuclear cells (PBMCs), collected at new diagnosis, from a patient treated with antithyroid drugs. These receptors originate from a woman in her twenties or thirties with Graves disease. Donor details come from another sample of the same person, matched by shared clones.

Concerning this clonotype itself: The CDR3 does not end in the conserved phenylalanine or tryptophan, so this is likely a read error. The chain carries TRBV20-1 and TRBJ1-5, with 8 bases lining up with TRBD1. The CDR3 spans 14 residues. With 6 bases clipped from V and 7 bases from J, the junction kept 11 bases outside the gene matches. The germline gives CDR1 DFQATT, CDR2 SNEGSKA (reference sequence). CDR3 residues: CSAISRGRNQPQHS. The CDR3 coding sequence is TGCAGTGCAATATCCAGGGGGCGTAACCAGCCCCAGCATTCT.

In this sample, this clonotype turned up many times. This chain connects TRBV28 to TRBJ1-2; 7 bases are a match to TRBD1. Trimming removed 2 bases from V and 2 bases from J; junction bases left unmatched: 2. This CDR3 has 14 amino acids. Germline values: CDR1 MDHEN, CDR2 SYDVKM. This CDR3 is CASSLGTVNYGYTF. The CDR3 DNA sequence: TGTGCCAGCAGTTTAGGGACAGTCAACTATGGCTACACCTTC.

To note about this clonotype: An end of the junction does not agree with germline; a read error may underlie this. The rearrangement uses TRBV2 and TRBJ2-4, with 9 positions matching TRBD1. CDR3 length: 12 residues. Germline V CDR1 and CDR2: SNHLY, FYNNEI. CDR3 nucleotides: TGTGCCAGCAGTGAATTGGGACAGGGATCATTCTTC. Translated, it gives CASSELGQGSFF.

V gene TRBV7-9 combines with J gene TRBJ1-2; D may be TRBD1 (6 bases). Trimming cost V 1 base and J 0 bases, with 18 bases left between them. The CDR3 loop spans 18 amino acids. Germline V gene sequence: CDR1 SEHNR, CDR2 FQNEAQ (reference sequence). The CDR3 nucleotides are TGTGCCAGCAGCTTAGGTATAATCCGGGACACTTCTAACTATGGCTACACCTTC. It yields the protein CASSLGIIRDTSNYGYTF.

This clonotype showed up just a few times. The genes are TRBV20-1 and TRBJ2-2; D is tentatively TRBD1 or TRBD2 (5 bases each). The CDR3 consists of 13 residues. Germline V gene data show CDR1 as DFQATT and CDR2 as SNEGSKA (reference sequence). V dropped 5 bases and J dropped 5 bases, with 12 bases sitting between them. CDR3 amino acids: CSAGGEGTGELFF. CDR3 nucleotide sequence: TGCAGTGCTGGAGGAGAGGGGACCGGGGAGCTGTTTTTT.

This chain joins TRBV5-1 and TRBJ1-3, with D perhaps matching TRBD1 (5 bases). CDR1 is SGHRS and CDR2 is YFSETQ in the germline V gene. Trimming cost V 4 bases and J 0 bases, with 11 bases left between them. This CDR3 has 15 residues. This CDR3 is CASSKGRDSGNTIYF. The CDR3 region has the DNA TGCGCCAGCAGCAAGGGACGGGACTCTGGAAACACCATATATTTT.

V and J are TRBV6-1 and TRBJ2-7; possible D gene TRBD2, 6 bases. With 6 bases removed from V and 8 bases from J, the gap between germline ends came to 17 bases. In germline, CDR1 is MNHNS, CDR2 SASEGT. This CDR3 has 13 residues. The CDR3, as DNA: TGTGCCAGCAGCCGGAGGGACGAGACACAGCAGTACTTC. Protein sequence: CASSRRDETQQYF.

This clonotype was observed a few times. The CDR3 protein is CASSRRPLGEQYF. The DNA for the CDR3 is TGTGCCAGCAGTCGTCGGCCTTTGGGCGAGCAGTACTTC. The chain uses TRBV14 and TRBJ2-7; D is unresolved. V lost 6 bases to trimming and J lost 6 bases, with 15 bases between them. Germline CDR1 reads SGHDN; CDR2 reads FVKESK. CDR3 length equals 13 residues.

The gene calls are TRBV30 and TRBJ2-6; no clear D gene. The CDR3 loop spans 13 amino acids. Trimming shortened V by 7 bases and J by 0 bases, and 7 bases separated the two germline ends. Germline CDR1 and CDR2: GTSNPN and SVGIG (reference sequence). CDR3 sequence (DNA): TGTGCCTTAGCCAGCTCTGGGGCCAACGTCCTGACTTTC. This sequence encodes CALASSGANVLTF.

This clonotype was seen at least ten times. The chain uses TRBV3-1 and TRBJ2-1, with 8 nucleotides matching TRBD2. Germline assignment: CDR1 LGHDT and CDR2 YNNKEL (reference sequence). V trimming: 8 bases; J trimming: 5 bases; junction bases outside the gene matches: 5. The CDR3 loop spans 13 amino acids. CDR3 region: CASGEAGDNEQFF. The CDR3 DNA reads TGTGCCAGCGGAGAAGCGGGAGACAATGAGCAGTTCTTC.

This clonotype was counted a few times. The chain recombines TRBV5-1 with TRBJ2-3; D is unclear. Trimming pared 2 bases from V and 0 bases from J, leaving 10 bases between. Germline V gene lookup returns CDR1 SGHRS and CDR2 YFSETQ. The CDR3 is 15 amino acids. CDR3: CASSFFSTSTDTQYF. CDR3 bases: TGCGCCAGCAGCTTTTTTAGTACTAGCACAGATACGCAGTATTTT.

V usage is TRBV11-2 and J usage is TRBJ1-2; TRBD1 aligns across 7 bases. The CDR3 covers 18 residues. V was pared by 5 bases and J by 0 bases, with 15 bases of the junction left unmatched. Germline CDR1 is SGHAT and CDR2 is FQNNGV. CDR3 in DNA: TGTGCCAGCAGCAGACGGGACAGCCTTGTCCAAGCTAACTATGGCTACACCTTC. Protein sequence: CASSRRDSLVQANYGYTF.

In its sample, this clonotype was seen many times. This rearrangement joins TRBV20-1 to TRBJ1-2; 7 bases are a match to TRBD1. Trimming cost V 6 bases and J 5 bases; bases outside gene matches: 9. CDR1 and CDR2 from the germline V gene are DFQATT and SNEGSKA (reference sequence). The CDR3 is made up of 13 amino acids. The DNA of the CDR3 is TGCAGTGCCATGCAAACAGGGGAATATGGCTACACCTTC. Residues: CSAMQTGEYGYTF.

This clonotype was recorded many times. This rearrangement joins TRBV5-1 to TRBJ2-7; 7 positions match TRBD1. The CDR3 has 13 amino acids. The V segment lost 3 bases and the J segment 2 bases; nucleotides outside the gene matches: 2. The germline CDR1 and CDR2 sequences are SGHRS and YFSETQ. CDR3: CASSWDSTYEQYF. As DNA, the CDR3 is TGCGCCAGCAGCTGGGACAGTACCTACGAGCAGTACTTC.

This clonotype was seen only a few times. DNA for the CDR3: TGTGCCAGTAGTTGGTTGTCTAGCGGGGGCAATGAGCAGTTCTTC. This encodes CASSWLSSGGNEQFF. The rearrangement uses TRBV19 and TRBJ2-1, with TRBD2 matching over 10 bases. Trimming took 5 bases from V and 6 from J; bases not matched to a gene: 7. This CDR3 region has 15 residues. Germline CDR1 and CDR2: LNHDA and SQIVND (reference sequence).

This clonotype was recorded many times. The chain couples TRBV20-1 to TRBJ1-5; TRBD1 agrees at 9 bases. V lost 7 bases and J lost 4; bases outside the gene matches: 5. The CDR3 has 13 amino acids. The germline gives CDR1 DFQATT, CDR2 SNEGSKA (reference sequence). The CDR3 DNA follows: TGCAGTGGTCAAGGGACAGGGAATCAGCCCCAGCATTTT. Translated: CSGQGTGNQPQHF.

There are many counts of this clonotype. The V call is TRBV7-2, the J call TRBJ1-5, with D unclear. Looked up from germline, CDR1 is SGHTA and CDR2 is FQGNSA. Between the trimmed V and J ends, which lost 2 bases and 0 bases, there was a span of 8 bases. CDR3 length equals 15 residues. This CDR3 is CASSLTGDSNQPQHF. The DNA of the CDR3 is TGTGCCAGCAGCTTAACCGGGGATAGCAATCAGCCCCAGCATTTT.

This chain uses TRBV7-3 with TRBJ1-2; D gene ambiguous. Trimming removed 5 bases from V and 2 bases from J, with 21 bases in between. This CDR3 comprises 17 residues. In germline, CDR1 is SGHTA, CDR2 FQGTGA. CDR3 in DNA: TGTGCCAGCAGCCAAAAAACAAACTGGGCCTCCAACTATGGCTACACCTTC. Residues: CASSQKTNWASNYGYTF.

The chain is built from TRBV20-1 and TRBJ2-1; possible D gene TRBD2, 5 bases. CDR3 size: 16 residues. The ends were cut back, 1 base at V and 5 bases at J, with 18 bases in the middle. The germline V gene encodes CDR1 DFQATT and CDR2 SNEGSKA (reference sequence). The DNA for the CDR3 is TGCAGTGCTAGAGTCTTCCAAAGCGGTTGGGACAATGAGCAGTTCTTC. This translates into CSARVFQSGWDNEQFF.

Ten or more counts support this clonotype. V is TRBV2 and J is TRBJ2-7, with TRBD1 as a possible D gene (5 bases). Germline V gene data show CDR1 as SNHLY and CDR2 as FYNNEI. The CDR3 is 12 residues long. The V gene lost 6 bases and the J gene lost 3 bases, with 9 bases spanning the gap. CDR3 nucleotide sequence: TGTGCCAGCAGCAAGGGGTTCTACGAGCAGTACTTC. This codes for CASSKGFYEQYF.

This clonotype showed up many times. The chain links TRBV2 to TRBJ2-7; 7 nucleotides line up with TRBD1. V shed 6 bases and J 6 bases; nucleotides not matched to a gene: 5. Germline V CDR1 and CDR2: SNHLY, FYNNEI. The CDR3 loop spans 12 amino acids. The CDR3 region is CASSEQGSEQYF. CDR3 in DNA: TGTGCCAGCAGCGAACAGGGGTCCGAGCAGTACTTC.

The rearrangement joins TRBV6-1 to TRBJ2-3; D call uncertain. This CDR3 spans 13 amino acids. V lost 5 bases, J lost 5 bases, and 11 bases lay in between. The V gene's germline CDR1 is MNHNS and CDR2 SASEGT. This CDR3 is CASSRKGRDTQYF. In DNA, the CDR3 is TGTGCCAGCAGTCGTAAGGGCCGAGATACGCAGTATTTT.

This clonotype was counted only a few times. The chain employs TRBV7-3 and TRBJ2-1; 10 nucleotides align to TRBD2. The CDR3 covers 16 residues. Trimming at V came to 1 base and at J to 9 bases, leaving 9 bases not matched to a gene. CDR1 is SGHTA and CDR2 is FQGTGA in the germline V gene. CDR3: CASSLSTSGIGGEQFF. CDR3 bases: TGTGCCAGCAGCTTAAGCACTAGCGGGATAGGCGGTGAGCAGTTCTTC.

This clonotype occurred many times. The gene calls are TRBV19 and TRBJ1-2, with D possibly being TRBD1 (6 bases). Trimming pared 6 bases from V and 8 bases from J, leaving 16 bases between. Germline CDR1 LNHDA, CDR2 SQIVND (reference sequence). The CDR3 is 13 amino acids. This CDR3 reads CASSRGRGGGYTF. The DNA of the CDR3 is TGTGCCAGTAGCCGGGGCCGCGGGGGCGGCTACACCTTC.

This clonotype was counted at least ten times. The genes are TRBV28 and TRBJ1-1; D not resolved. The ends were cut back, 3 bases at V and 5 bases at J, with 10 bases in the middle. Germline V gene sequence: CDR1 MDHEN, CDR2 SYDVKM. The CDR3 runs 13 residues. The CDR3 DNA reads TGTGCCAGCAGTTTCGGCCGTCGGACTGAAGCTTTCTTT. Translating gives CASSFGRRTEAFF.

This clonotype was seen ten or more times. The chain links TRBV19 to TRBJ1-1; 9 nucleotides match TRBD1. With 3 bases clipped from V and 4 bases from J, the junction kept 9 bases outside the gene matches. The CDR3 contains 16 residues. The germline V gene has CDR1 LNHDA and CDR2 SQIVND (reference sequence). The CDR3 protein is CASSIAGTGFGTEAFF. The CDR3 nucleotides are TGTGCCAGTAGTATCGCCGGGACAGGGTTCGGCACTGAAGCTTTCTTT.